This TCR beta chain was recorded in a study of cytomegalovirus exposure and HLA in healthy donors. General study findings and limits: Cytomegalovirus association was listed for 170 or so TCR beta chains. Cytomegalovirus status, reportedly, was diagnosed with high specificity and sensitivity by the classifier. TCR clusters originating in the first cohort tended to co-occur in the approximately 120 validation repertoires, according to a later analysis.

These donors were members of the roughly 110-subject validation cohort, a group separate from the approximately 620-subject first cohort. A word on this clone: Its target is not known.

Here immunoSEQ multiplex PCR was the method, and the copy in TCRdb shows in-frame clones only, minus some. This table holds over 150,000 clones, roughly 88% found once. V lost 5 bases to trimming and J lost 6 bases; unmatched junction nucleotides: 7. This CDR3 contains 14 residues. Germline values: CDR1 LGHNT, CDR2 FRNRAP. The chain carries TRBV12-5 and TRBJ2-7; 10 bases line up with TRBD2. The sample taken for sequencing was PBMCs. The clonotype comes from a woman in her 30s in good health and CMV-seropositive. CDR3 amino acids: CASGLSGRAGEQYF. CDR3 DNA sequence: TGTGCTAGTGGTCTGAGCGGGAGGGCCGGCGAGCAGTACTTC.